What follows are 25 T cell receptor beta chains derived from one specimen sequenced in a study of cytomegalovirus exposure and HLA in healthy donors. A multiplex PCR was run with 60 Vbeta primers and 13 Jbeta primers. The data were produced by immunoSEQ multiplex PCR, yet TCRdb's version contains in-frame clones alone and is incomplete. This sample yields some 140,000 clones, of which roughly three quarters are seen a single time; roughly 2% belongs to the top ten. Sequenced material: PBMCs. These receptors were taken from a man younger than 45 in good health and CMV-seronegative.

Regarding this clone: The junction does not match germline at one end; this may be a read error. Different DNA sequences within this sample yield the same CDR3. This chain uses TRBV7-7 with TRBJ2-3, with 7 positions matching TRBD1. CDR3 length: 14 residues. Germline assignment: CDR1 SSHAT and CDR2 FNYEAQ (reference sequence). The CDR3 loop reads CASSLGTGTDTQYF. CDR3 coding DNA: TGTGCTAGCAGCTTAGGGACAGGCACAGATACGCAGTATTTT.

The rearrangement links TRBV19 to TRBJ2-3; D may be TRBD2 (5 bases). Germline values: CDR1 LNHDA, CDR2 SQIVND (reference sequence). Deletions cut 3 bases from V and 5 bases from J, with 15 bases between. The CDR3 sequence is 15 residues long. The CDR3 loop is CASSISGSWRDTQYF. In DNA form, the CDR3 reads TGTGCCAGTAGTATTTCGGGATCTTGGAGAGATACGCAGTATTTT. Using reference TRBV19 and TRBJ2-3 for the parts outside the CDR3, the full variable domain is DGGITQSPKYLFRKEGQNVTLSCEQNLNHDAMYWYRQDPGQGLRLIYYSQIVNDFQKGDIAEGYSVSREKKESFPLTVTSAQKNPTAFYLCASSISGSWRDTQYFGPGTRLTVL.

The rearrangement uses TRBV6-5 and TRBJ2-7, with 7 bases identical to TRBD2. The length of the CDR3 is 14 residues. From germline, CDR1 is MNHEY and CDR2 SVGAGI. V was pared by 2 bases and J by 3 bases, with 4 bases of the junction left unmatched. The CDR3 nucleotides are TGTGCCAGCAGTTACCGGACTAGGATCTACGAGCAGTACTTC. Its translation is CASSYRTRIYEQYF.

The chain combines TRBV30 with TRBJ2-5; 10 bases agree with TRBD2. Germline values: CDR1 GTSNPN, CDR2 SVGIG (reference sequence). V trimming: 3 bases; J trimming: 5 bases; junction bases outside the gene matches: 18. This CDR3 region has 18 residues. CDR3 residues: CAWSRTSGLFIVGETQYF. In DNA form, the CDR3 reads TGTGCCTGGAGCCGGACTAGCGGACTTTTCATCGTGGGGGAGACCCAGTACTTC.

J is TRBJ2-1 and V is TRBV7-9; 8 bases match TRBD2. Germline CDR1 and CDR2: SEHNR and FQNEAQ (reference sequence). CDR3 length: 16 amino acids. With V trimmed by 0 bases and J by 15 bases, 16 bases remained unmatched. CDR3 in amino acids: CASSLALGRGGSRWFF. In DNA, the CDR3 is TGTGCCAGCAGCTTAGCTCTTGGCCGGGGGGGGAGCCGTTGGTTCTTC.

CDR3 residues: CAITELAGTNTGELFF. The DNA for the CDR3 is TGTGCCATCACTGAACTAGCGGGGACGAACACCGGGGAGCTGTTTTTT. This sequence joins TRBV10-3 and TRBJ2-2; 10 bases align to TRBD2. Germline V gives CDR1 ENHRY, CDR2 SYGVKD. The CDR3 sequence is 16 residues long. V was pared by 7 bases and J by 0 bases, with 5 bases of the junction left unmatched.

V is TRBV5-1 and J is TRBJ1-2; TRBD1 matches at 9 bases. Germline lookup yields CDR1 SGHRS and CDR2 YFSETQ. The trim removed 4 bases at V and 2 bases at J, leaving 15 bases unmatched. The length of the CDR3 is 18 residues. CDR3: CASSLSPGTGFGNYGYTF. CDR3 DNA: TGCGCCAGCAGCCTCAGTCCCGGGACAGGGTTCGGGAACTATGGCTACACCTTC.

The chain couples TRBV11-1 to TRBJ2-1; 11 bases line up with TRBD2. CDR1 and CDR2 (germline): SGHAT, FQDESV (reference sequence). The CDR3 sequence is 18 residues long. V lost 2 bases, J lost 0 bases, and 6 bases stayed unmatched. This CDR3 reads CASSLRGTSGSSYNEQFF. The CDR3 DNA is TGTGCCAGCAGCTTAAGGGGAACTAGCGGGAGCTCCTACAATGAGCAGTTCTTC.

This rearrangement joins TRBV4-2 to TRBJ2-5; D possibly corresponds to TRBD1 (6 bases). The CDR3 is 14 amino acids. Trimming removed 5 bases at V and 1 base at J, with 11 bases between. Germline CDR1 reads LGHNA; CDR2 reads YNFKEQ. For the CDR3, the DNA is TGTGCCAGCAGCTGGGGGCCTAGCCAAGAGACCCAGTACTTC. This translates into CASSWGPSQETQYF.

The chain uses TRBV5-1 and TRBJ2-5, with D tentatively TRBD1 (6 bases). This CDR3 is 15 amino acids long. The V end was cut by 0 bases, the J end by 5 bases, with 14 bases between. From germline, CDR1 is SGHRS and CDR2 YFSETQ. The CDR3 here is CASSLARAGVETQYF. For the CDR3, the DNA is TGCGCCAGCAGCTTGGCCCGGGCAGGGGTGGAGACCCAGTACTTC.

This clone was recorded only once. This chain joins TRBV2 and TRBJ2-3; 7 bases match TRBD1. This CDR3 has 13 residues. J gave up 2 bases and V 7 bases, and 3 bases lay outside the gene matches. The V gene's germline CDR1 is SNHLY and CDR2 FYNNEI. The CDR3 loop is CASKTGDTDTQYF. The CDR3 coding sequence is TGTGCCAGCAAAACAGGGGACACAGATACGCAGTATTTT.

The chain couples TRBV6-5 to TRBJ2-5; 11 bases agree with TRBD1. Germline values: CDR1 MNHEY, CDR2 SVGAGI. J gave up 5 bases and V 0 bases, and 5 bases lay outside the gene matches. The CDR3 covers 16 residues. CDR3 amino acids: CASSYSGTGGWETQYF. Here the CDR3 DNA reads TGTGCCAGCAGTTACTCCGGGACAGGGGGATGGGAGACCCAGTACTTC.

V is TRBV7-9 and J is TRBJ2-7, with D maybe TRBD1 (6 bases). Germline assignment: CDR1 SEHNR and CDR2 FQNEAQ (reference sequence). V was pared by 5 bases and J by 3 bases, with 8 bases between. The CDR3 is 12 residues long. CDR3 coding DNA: TGTGCCAGCAGCCAACAGGGCTACGAGCAGTACTTC. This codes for CASSQQGYEQYF.

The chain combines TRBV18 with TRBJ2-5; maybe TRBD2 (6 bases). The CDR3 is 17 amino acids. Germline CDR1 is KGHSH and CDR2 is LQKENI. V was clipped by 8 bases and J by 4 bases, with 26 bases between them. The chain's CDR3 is CASIFAGPGGIGETQYF. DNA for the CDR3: TGTGCCAGCATCTTCGCCGGGCCCGGAGGGATTGGAGAGACCCAGTACTTC.

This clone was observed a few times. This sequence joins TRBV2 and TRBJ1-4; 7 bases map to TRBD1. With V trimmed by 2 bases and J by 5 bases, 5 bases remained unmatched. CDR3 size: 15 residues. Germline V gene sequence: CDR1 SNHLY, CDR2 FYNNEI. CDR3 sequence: CASSEQGERNEKLFF. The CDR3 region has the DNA TGTGCCAGCAGTGAACAGGGGGAACGGAATGAAAAACTGTTTTTT.

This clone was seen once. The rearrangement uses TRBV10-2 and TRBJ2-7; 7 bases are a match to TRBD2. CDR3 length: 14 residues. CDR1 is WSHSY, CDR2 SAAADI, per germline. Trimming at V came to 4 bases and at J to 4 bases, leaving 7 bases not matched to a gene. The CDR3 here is CASSVGREFYEQYF. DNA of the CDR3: TGCGCCAGCAGTGTTGGGCGGGAGTTTTACGAGCAGTACTTC.

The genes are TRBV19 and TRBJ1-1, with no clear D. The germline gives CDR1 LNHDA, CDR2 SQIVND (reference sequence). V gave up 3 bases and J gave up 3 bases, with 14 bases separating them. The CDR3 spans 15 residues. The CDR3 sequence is CASSMGRSWDTEAFF. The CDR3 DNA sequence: TGTGCCAGTAGTATGGGCAGATCCTGGGACACTGAAGCTTTCTTT.

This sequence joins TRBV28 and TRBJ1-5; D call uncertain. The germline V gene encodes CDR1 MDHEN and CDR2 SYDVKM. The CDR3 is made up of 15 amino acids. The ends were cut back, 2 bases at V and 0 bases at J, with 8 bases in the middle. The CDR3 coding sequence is TGTGCCAGCAGTTTAGGTGGCAATAGCAATCAGCCCCAGCATTTT. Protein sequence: CASSLGGNSNQPQHF.

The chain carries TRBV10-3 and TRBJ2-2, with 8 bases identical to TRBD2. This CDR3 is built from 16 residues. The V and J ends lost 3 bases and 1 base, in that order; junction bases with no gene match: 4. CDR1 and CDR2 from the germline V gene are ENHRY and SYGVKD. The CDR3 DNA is TGTGCCATCAGTGATAATAGCGGGAAGAACACCGGGGAGCTGTTTTTT. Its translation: CAISDNSGKNTGELFF.

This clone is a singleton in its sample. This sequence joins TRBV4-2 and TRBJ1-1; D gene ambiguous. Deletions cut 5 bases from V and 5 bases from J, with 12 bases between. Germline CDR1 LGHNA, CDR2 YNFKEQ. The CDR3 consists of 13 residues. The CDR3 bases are TGTGCCAGCAGCAATTCGTTTGTGACTGAAGCTTTCTTT. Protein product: CASSNSFVTEAFF.

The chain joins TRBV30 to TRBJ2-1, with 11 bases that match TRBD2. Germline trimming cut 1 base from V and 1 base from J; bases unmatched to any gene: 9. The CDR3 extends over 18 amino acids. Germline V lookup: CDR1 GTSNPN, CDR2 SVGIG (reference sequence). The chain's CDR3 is CAWSAGSGRGRSYNEQFF. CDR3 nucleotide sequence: TGTGCCTGGAGTGCCGGTAGCGGGAGGGGGCGGTCCTACAATGAGCAGTTCTTC.

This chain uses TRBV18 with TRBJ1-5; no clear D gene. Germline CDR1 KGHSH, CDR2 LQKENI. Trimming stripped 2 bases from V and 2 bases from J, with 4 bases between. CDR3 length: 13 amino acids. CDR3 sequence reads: CASSPEGNQPQHF. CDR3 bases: TGTGCCAGCTCACCAGAGGGCAATCAGCCCCAGCATTTT.

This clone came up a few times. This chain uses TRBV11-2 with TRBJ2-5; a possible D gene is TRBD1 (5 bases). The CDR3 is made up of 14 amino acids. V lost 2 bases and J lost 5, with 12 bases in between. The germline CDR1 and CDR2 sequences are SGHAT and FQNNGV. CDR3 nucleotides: TGTGCCAGCAGCTTACAAGGGGTCGGTGAGACCCAGTACTTC. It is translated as CASSLQGVGETQYF.

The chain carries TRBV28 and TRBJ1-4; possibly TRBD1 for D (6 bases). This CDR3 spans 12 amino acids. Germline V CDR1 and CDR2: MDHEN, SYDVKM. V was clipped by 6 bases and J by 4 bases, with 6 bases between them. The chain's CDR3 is CASRQGNEKLFF. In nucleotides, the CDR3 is TGTGCCAGCAGACAGGGTAATGAAAAACTGTTTTTT.

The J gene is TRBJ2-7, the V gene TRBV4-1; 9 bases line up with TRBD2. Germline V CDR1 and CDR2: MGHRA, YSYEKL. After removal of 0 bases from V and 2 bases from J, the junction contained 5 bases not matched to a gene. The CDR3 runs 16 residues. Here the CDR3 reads CASSQEPGLATYEQYF. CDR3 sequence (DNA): TGCGCCAGCAGCCAAGAGCCGGGACTAGCTACCTACGAGCAGTACTTC.